This TCR beta chain was retrieved from a study of cytomegalovirus exposure and HLA in healthy donors. To note about this clone: What it recognizes is unknown.

CDR3 length: 11 amino acids. Trimming cost V 0 bases and J 11 bases, with 8 bases left between them. Germline V gene sequence: CDR1 DFQATT, CDR2 SNEGSKA (reference sequence). Findings and caveats of the study: About 150 TCR beta chains were listed as cytomegalovirus-associated. High specificity and sensitivity for cytomegalovirus status were reported for the classifier. In a later analysis, first-cohort TCR clusters were found to tend to co-occur in the 120 or so validation repertoires. Some public TCRs appeared in many individuals, while most sequences were rare.

Produced via immunoSEQ multiplex PCR; TCRdb's table is partial and in-frame only. The data hold 250,000 or so clones, with more than 75% observed a single time. The material sequenced was PBMCs. The genes are TRBV20-1 and TRBJ2-1; no definite D call. This TCR derives from a man younger than 35 in good health and CMV-seronegative. CDR3 loop: CSARDGAKQFF. CDR3 nucleotide sequence: TGCAGTGCTAGAGATGGAGCGAAGCAGTTCTTC.